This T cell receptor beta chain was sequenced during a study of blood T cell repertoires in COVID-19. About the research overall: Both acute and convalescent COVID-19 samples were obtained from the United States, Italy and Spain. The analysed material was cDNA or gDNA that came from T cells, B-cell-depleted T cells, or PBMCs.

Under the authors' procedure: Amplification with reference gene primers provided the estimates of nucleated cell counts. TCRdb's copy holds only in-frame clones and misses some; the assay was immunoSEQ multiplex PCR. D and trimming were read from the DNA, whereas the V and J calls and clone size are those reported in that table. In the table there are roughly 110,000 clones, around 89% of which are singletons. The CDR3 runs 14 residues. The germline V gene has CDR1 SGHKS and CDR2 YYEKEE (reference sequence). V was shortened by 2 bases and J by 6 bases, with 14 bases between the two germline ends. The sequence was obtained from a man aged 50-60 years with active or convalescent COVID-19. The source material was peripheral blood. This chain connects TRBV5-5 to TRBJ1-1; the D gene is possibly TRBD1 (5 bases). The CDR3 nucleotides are TGTGCCAGCAGCTTTGAAGGGGCGCTTGCTGAAGCTTTCTTT. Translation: CASSFEGALAEAFF.